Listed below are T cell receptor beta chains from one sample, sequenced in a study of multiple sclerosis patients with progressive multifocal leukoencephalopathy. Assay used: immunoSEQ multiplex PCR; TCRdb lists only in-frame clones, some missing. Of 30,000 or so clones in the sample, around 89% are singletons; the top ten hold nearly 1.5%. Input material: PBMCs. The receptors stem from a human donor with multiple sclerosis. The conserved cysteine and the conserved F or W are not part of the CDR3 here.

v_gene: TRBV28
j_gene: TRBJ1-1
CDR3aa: ASRNPGAPNTEAF

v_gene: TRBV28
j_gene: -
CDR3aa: ASSQPTGLDEQY

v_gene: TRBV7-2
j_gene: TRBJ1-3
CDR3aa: ASSFQGGSDTIY

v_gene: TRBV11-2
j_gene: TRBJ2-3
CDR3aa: ASSLQRQMDTQY

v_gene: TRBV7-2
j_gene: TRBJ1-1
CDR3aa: ASGGRRDGTEAF

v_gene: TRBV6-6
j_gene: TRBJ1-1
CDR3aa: ASSYEIPGRGAEAF

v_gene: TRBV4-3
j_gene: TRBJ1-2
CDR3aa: ASSQVPQADYGYT

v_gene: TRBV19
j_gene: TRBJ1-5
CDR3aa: ASSIDPGHGQPQH

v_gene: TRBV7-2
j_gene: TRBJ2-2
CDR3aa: ASSNGGANTGELF

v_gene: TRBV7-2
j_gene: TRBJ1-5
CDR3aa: ASSLVAGKNQPQH

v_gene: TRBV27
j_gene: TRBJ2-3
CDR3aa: ASSPISGRSGTDTQY

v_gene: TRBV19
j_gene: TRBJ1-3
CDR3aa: ASNNGGGFRGNTIY

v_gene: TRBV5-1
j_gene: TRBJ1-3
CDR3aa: ASSSEGRSGNTIY

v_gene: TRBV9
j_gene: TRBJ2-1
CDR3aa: ASSVSSGRGEQF

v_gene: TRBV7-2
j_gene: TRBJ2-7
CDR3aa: ASSFGRVSYEQY